These 5 T cell receptor beta chains were all obtained from the same sample, sequenced in a study of naive and memory T cell subsets. Both TRBC1 and TRBC2 were covered by a beta constant-region primer of two equimolar oligonucleotides. Ligated cDNA was amplified by four rounds of PCR with nested alpha and beta constant-region primers and SP2. TCRdb ran MiXCR on the UMI-ligation and nested PCR reads and lists one entry per CDR3 protein. The data hold tens of thousands of distinct CDR3 sequences, with roughly 9.6% observed a single time. The material sequenced was central memory CD8+ T cells from blood. These receptors were collected from a human donor in good health.

The gene calls are TRBV28 and TRBJ2-7; the D is unclear. The germline gives CDR1 MDHEN, CDR2 SYDVKM. The CDR3 extends over 16 amino acids. V was clipped by 1 base and J by 2 bases, with 15 bases between them. The CDR3 loop is CASSLSGLDFTYEQYF. The CDR3 nucleotides are TGTGCCAGCAGTTTATCTGGGTTGGATTTTACCTACGAGCAGTACTTC.

This clonotype was recorded a few times. V usage is TRBV29-1 and J usage is TRBJ1-2, with no clear D. CDR1 is SQVTM and CDR2 is ANQGSEA in the germline V gene. V was trimmed by 7 bases and J by 8 bases, leaving 17 bases between them. The CDR3 totals 12 residues. The CDR3 loop reads CSEGSARAGYTF. CDR3 DNA sequence: TGCAGCGAGGGCAGCGCCCGTGCGGGCTACACCTTC. Combining the CDR3 with reference TRBV29-1 and TRBJ1-2 gives the whole variable domain SAVISQKPSRDICQRGTSLTIQCQVDSQVTMMFWYRQQPGQSLTLIATANQGSEATYESGFVIDKFPISRPNLTFSTLTVSNMSPEDSSIYLCSEGSARAGYTFGSGTRLTVV.

V gene TRBV28 combines with J gene TRBJ2-7, with D unresolved. CDR1 is MDHEN, CDR2 SYDVKM, per germline. Trimming shortened V by 5 bases and J by 0 bases, and 8 bases separated the two germline ends. This CDR3 has 13 amino acids. Here the CDR3 reads CASSPGISYEQYF. The CDR3 DNA sequence: TGTGCCAGCAGTCCAGGAATCTCCTACGAGCAGTACTTC. The variable domain in full, with the rest retrieved from reference TRBV28 and TRBJ2-7, is DVKVTQSSRYLVKRTGEKVFLECVQDMDHENMFWYRQDPGLGLRLIYFSYDVKMKEKGDIPEGYSVSREKKERFSLILESASTNQTSMYLCASSPGISYEQYFGPGTRLTVT.

This clonotype was detected many times. V and J are TRBV6-1 and TRBJ2-3; 9 positions agree with TRBD2. This CDR3 is built from 16 residues. Per the germline V gene, CDR1 is MNHNS and CDR2 is SASEGT. The V segment lost 6 bases and the J segment 1 base; nucleotides outside the gene matches: 8. CDR3 loop: CASRKIAGDGTDTQYF. In DNA, the CDR3 is TGTGCCAGCAGGAAGATAGCGGGAGATGGCACAGATACGCAGTATTTT.

In its sample, this clonotype was seen many times. The CDR3 DNA reads as TGTGCCAGCAGCTTATCTGGCGGCCTCCAAGAGACCCAGTACTTC. Protein product: CASSLSGGLQETQYF. The chain is built from TRBV7-8 and TRBJ2-5; D unclear. Trimming cost V 2 bases and J 1 base, with 11 bases left between them. Germline CDR1 and CDR2: SGHVS and FQNEAQ. The CDR3 totals 15 residues.